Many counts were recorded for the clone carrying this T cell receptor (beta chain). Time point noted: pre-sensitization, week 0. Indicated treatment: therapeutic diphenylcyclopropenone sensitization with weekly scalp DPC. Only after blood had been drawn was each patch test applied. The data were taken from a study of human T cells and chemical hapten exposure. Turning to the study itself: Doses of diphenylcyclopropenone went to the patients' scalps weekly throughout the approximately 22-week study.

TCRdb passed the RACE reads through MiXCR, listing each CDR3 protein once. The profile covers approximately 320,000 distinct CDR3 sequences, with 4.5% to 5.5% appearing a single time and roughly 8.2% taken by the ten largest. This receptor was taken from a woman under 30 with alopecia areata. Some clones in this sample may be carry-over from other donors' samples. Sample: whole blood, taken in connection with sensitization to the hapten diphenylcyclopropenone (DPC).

The CDR3 region has the DNA TGCAGTGCTAGGGACAGCCTCTCCTACGAGCAGTACTTC. Encoded protein: CSARDSLSYEQYF. The J gene is TRBJ2-7, the V gene TRBV20-1, with D possibly TRBD1 on 6 matching bases. Germline V gene data show CDR1 as DFQATT and CDR2 as SNEGSKA (reference sequence). The CDR3 has 13 amino acids. V gave up 3 bases and J gave up 0 bases, with 9 bases separating them.